This T cell receptor beta chain emerged from a study of molecular identifiers for immune sequencing clone quantification. Study at large: The replicates split RNA from around 18,000 or 91,000 naive CD8 cells five ways and sequenced four.

General study findings and limits: In naive cells, under 1% of molecules belonged to clones above 20 RNA copies, against over 97% in effector cells.

Germline CDR1 is SGHTA and CDR2 is FQGNSA. Trimming stripped 5 bases from V and 2 bases from J, with 20 bases between. CDR3 size: 17 residues. On this clonotype: Its specificity is unknown. A much larger clone differs from this one at a single base, so this may be a read error.

Sequencing libraries of naive CD8 cells derived from about 20,000 to 1,000,000 sorted cells with 10%, 30% or 50% RNA. Naive CD8 T cells were sorted, and the gate applied was CD8+CD4-CCR7+CD45RA+. From the PCR reads, TCRdb called clonotypes with MiXCR, one entry per CDR3 protein. The sample has about 630,000 distinct CDR3 sequences; about 25% are singletons. What was sequenced was naive CD8+ T cells from blood, with Jurkat cell RNA spiked in. Indicated subset: FACS-sorted CD8+CD4-CCR7+CD45RA+ naive T cells. The receptor comes from a human donor in good health. Some libraries in this study had Jurkat cell RNA spiked in. This chain joins TRBV7-2 and TRBJ2-3; TRBD2 is a possible D gene (7 bases). CDR3 DNA: TGTGCCAGCAGCCCCAGTCCCGCGGGGGCGCTCACAGATACGCAGTATTTT. This sequence encodes CASSPSPAGALTDTQYF.